Below, one T cell receptor beta chain is given with its context. The same CDR3 also results from other DNA sequences found in this sample. The protocol was immunoSEQ multiplex PCR, while the TCRdb copy is restricted to in-frame clones and leaves out a portion. The data hold approximately 1.5 million clones, with approximately 98% observed a single time. The data were obtained in a study of shared clonotypes between healthy human individuals. In the study overall: Samples came from a couple of female and three male donors aged 18 to 49. CD4 naive and memory got three plates each, CD8 naive two, CD8 memory one.

Trimming took off 0 bases at V and 1 base at J, with 6 bases between the two ends. The CDR3 is 14 residues long. The germline V gene has CDR1 SGHNT and CDR2 YYREEE (reference sequence). The J gene is TRBJ2-3, the V gene TRBV5-4; no definite D call. The sequenced sample consisted of naive CD4+ T cells sorted from blood. Subset here: CD45RA+ positively selected. The receptor's source is a man aged 25 to 40 in good health. This chain's CDR3 is CASSLGRGTDTQYF. The CDR3 DNA sequence: TGTGCCAGCAGCTTGGGTAGGGGCACAGATACGCAGTATTTT.